The 30 T cell receptor beta chains below come from one sample, sequenced in a study of post-analysis software for immune sequencing data. Findings and caveats of the study: Comparison of patients with controls showed 4 to 6 TRBV segments more frequent in patients, TRBV5-6, TRBV5-1 and TRBV20-1 among them.

The authors incorporated unique molecular identifiers into the TCR beta cDNA libraries. MiXCR was run by TCRdb on the PCR reads, yielding one entry per CDR3 protein. The repertoire consists of 400,000 to 500,000 distinct CDR3 sequences, with 39% occurring once and the leading ten covering less than 10%. These receptors lack a known antigen. Sequenced: blood. The receptor source for this set is a girl aged 2 to 9 with multiple sclerosis.

In this sample, this clonotype turned up once. The V gene is TRBV6-6, the J gene TRBJ1-5; D not certain. Germline-derived CDR1 and CDR2 are MNHNY and SVGAGI (reference sequence). The CDR3 has 14 amino acids. V lost 5 bases, J lost 1 base, and 9 bases lay in between. This chain's CDR3 is CASSATGSNQPQHF. The CDR3 DNA sequence: TGTGCCAGCAGTGCCACTGGGAGCAATCAGCCCCAGCATTTT.

This chain joins TRBV28 and TRBJ1-5; D uncertain. Trimming left V 3 bases short and J 7 bases short, with 7 bases between. The germline V gene has CDR1 MDHEN and CDR2 SYDVKM. The CDR3 spans 12 residues. CDR3 DNA: TGTGCCAGCAGTTTGGTTTTGCAGCCCCAGCATTTT. This gives the protein CASSLVLQPQHF.

The J gene is TRBJ1-5, the V gene TRBV5-1; no firm D call. This CDR3 is 13 amino acids long. Germline CDR1 is SGHRS and CDR2 is YFSETQ. With 0 bases removed from V and 3 bases from J, the gap between germline ends came to 4 bases. DNA for the CDR3: TGCGCCAGCAGCTTGGAGGTCAATCAGCCCCAGCATTTT. Its translation: CASSLEVNQPQHF.

This clonotype was seen a handful of times. V usage is TRBV2 and J usage is TRBJ2-1, with TRBD2 matching over 8 bases. The V gene's germline CDR1 is SNHLY and CDR2 FYNNEI. With V trimmed by 7 bases and J by 0 bases, 8 bases remained unmatched. The CDR3 covers 16 residues. The CDR3 DNA is TGTGCCAGCACCGAGCAAGCGGGGGACTCCTACAATGAGCAGTTCTTC. This codes for CASTEQAGDSYNEQFF.

The gene calls are TRBV20-1 and TRBJ1-1, with 9 bases matching TRBD1. J was trimmed by 6 bases and V by 6 bases; bases with no gene match: 14. This CDR3 is built from 15 residues. Germline CDR1 DFQATT, CDR2 SNEGSKA (reference sequence). The CDR3 region has the DNA TGCAGTGCCGATCAAGCAACAGGGGGCGTTGCTGAAGCTTTCTTT. This encodes CSADQATGGVAEAFF.

The chain is built from TRBV18 and TRBJ1-4; D not certain. The CDR3 is 17 amino acids. Germline V lookup: CDR1 KGHSH, CDR2 LQKENI. The germline V and J ends were trimmed by 1 base and 0 bases, with 12 bases remaining between them. The CDR3 loop reads CASSPQTIGATNEKLFF. The CDR3 DNA reads TGTGCCAGCTCACCACAGACTATAGGAGCAACTAATGAAAAACTGTTTTTT.

This clonotype was detected a few times. The chain couples TRBV20-1 to TRBJ2-7; D gene unclear. CDR1 and CDR2 (germline): DFQATT, SNEGSKA (reference sequence). Between the trimmed V and J ends, which lost 1 base and 2 bases, there was a span of 3 bases. This CDR3 has 11 amino acids. For the CDR3, the DNA is TGCAGTGCTAGAGGCCCCTACGAGCAGTACTTC. Protein sequence: CSARGPYEQYF.

About this clonotype itself: Sequence at one end of the junction differs from germline and may be a read error. V gene TRBV7-2 combines with J gene TRBJ2-4, with D perhaps matching TRBD1 (5 bases). This CDR3 has 18 residues. From germline, CDR1 is SGHTA and CDR2 FQGNSA. The CDR3 region has the DNA TGTGCCAGCAGCTTAGCTTGGGGCGGATTCCGAGCCAAAAACCTTCAGTACTTC. It yields the protein CASSLAWGGFRAKNLQYF.

The rearrangement joins TRBV6-5 to TRBJ2-7; 7 nucleotides match TRBD2. The CDR3 extends over 15 amino acids. J lost 0 bases, V lost 2 bases, and 4 bases had no gene match. The V gene's germline CDR1 is MNHEY and CDR2 SVGAGI. CDR3 protein: CASSYGEGISYEQYF. The CDR3 nucleotides are TGTGCCAGCAGTTACGGGGAGGGAATCTCCTACGAGCAGTACTTC.

V is TRBV13 and J is TRBJ2-7; 8 nucleotides align to TRBD2. The J segment lost 0 bases and the V segment lost 5 bases, leaving 3 bases of the junction unmatched. This CDR3 comprises 14 residues. Germline V gene sequence: CDR1 PRHDT, CDR2 FYEKMQ (reference sequence). The CDR3 is CASSPGTSSYEQYF. CDR3 nucleotide sequence: TGTGCCAGCAGCCCCGGGACTAGCTCCTACGAGCAGTACTTC.

Details on this clonotype: Its ends do not fully match the called genes, so a read error is possible. This chain uses TRBV7-2 with TRBJ2-1, with 12 bases lining up with TRBD2. This CDR3 contains 15 residues. In germline, CDR1 is SGHTA, CDR2 FQGNSA. CDR3 coding DNA: TGTGCCAGCACCGTACTAGCGGGGGGCCACAATGAGCGGTTCTTC. Protein: CASTVLAGGHNERFF.

By share, this clonotype counts as medium-sized (0.01 to 0.1%). The CDR3 protein is CASSQEAGSNQPQHF. CDR3 DNA sequence: TGTGCCAGCAGCCAAGAGGCGGGTAGCAATCAGCCCCAGCATTTT. The chain joins TRBV3-1 to TRBJ1-5, with D unclear. The CDR3 has 15 residues. CDR1 LGHDT and CDR2 YNNKEL come from the germline V gene (reference sequence). V was pared by 0 bases and J by 0 bases, with 6 bases between.

The gene calls are TRBV9 and TRBJ2-1; tentatively, D is TRBD2 (5 bases). Germline assignment: CDR1 SGDLS and CDR2 YYNGEE. The CDR3 runs 12 residues. Trimming took off 3 bases at V and 9 bases at J, with 10 bases between the two ends. The CDR3 DNA sequence: TGTGCCAGCAGCGAGGACTTCGGTGAGCAGTTCTTC. Amino acid sequence: CASSEDFGEQFF.

In this sample, this clonotype turned up a few times. CDR3 amino acids: CSARDLGVTGANVLTF. In DNA, the CDR3 is TGCAGTGCTAGAGATCTAGGAGTAACTGGGGCCAACGTCCTGACTTTC. This chain joins TRBV20-1 and TRBJ2-6; D is ambiguous. Germline-derived CDR1 and CDR2 are DFQATT and SNEGSKA (reference sequence). V was shortened by 0 bases and J by 2 bases, with 11 bases between the two germline ends. CDR3 length equals 16 residues.

A few counts support this clonotype. The chain couples TRBV6-5 to TRBJ2-5; D gene unclear. The CDR3 covers 13 residues. The V end was cut by 3 bases, the J end by 5 bases, with 10 bases between. Germline-derived CDR1 and CDR2 are MNHEY and SVGAGI. The CDR3 nucleotides are TGTGCCAGCAGTTATAACTCCTGGGAGACCCAGTACTTC. As protein: CASSYNSWETQYF.

The chain combines TRBV27 with TRBJ2-3; tentative D call: TRBD2 (5 bases). Trimming took 11 bases from V and 3 from J, leaving 15 bases between them. The CDR3 spans 13 residues. Germline loops: CDR1 MNHEY, CDR2 SMNVEV (reference sequence). CDR3 region: CAGLGSRTDTQYF. The CDR3 DNA sequence: TGTGCCGGATTGGGGAGTCGGACAGATACGCAGTATTTT.

J is TRBJ1-6 and V is TRBV7-3, with TRBD1 identical over 9 bases. The CDR3 totals 15 residues. The germline CDR1 and CDR2 sequences are SGHTA and FQGTGA. J gave up 7 bases and V 5 bases, and 6 bases lay outside the gene matches. CDR3 DNA: TGTGCCAGCAGCATATTCGGACAGGGGAATTCACCCCTCCACTTT. It translates to CASSIFGQGNSPLHF.

As concerns this clonotype: The junction departs from the called germline gene at one end, perhaps through a read error. The chain links TRBV6-5 to TRBJ1-2, with a weak D call TRBD1 (5 bases). Germline-derived CDR1 and CDR2 are MNHEY and SVGAGI. The CDR3 is made up of 18 amino acids. The CDR3 coding sequence is TGTGCCGGCAGTTACTCCGTGGGACGGGGTCTTACTGCCTATGGCTACACCTTC. It encodes CAGSYSVGRGLTAYGYTF.

The CDR3 loop reads CASRSGTGWEKLFF. CDR3 bases: TGTGCCAGCAGATCCGGGACAGGGTGGGAAAAACTGTTTTTT. The rearrangement joins TRBV6-5 to TRBJ1-4; 9 nucleotides match TRBD1. In germline, CDR1 is MNHEY, CDR2 SVGAGI. The trim removed 6 bases at V and 8 bases at J, leaving 7 bases unmatched. The CDR3 runs to 14 residues.

In its sample, this clonotype was seen a few times. The J gene is TRBJ1-1, the V gene TRBV6-6; D gene uncertain. From germline, CDR1 is MNHNY and CDR2 SVGAGI (reference sequence). The CDR3 length is 12 residues. V was trimmed by 5 bases and J by 7 bases, leaving 11 bases between them. The CDR3 DNA sequence: TGTGCCAGCAGTCTAACGACGGATGAAGCTTTCTTT. Translating gives CASSLTTDEAFF.

The rearrangement joins TRBV5-8 to TRBJ1-2, with 8 bases matching TRBD1. CDR1 is SGHTS and CDR2 is YDEGEE in the germline V gene. V was clipped by 3 bases and J by 2 bases; unmatched bases: 6. This CDR3 has 15 residues. The CDR3 DNA reads TGTGCCAGCAGCTCTGCCCAGGGGGCAAACTATGGCTACACCTTC. This encodes CASSSAQGANYGYTF.

This chain uses TRBV7-2 with TRBJ2-3; D not resolved. V gave up 0 bases and J gave up 4 bases, with 11 bases separating them. Germline V lookup: CDR1 SGHTA, CDR2 FQGNSA. The CDR3 is 15 amino acids. CDR3 residues: CASSLAGRLSDTQYF. CDR3 bases: TGTGCCAGCAGCTTAGCGGGAAGGTTATCAGATACGCAGTATTTT.

There are a few counts of this clonotype. The chain employs TRBV6-5 and TRBJ2-5, with a possible D match to TRBD2 (5 bases). Trimming shortened V by 6 bases and J by 5 bases, and 16 bases separated the two germline ends. The CDR3 spans 14 residues. Germline CDR1 reads MNHEY; CDR2 reads SVGAGI. The CDR3 sequence: CASRSRESGETQYF. The CDR3 region has the DNA TGTGCCAGCAGATCCCGTGAGTCGGGGGAGACCCAGTACTTC.

This clonotype has just a few counts. The chain couples TRBV6-6 to TRBJ1-6, with a possible D match to TRBD1 (5 bases). This CDR3 region has 17 residues. Germline CDR1 reads MNHNY; CDR2 reads SVGAGI (reference sequence). V lost 2 bases and J lost 5, with 16 bases in between. CDR3: CASSYGRGYFDNSPLHF. The CDR3, as DNA: TGTGCCAGCAGTTACGGTCGGGGGTATTTCGATAATTCACCCCTCCACTTT.

This clonotype was seen a few times. This rearrangement joins TRBV20-1 to TRBJ1-1; D gene uncertain. The CDR3 consists of 14 residues. V lost 0 bases, J lost 5 bases, and 13 bases lay in between. Germline V gene lookup returns CDR1 DFQATT and CDR2 SNEGSKA (reference sequence). This chain's CDR3 is CSARDGGSRTEAFF. The CDR3 DNA reads as TGCAGTGCTAGAGACGGTGGTTCTCGTACTGAAGCTTTCTTT.

The chain has TRBV4-1 and TRBJ1-4; 8 bases line up with TRBD1. J gave up 7 bases and V 4 bases, and 11 bases lay outside the gene matches. The CDR3 is 16 amino acids. CDR1 and CDR2 (germline): MGHRA, YSYEKL. The CDR3 nucleotides are TGCGCCAGCAGCCGAGTCCGGACAGGGCTTGTTGAAAAACTGTTTTTT. Translation gives CASSRVRTGLVEKLFF.

The chain recombines TRBV20-1 with TRBJ2-2, with TRBD2 matching over 15 bases. The germline gives CDR1 DFQATT, CDR2 SNEGSKA (reference sequence). This CDR3 is built from 15 residues. CDR3: CSHRTSGGVTGELFF. The CDR3, as DNA: TGCAGCCACCGGACTAGCGGGGGGGTTACCGGGGAGCTGTTTTTT.

About this clonotype itself: One end of the junction is discordant with germline, which a read error may explain. The chain employs TRBV12-3 or TRBV12-4 and TRBJ2-3; perhaps TRBD1 as D (6 bases). This CDR3 spans 14 amino acids. The CDR3 region is CASSLGQATDAQYF. DNA for the CDR3: TGTGCCAGCAGTTTAGGACAGGCAACAGATGCGCAGTATTTT.

Only a few counts were recorded for this clonotype. The CDR3 reads CSVEVGRAMGYTF. As DNA, the CDR3 is TGCAGCGTTGAAGTTGGACGGGCTATGGGCTACACCTTC. The V gene is TRBV29-1, the J gene TRBJ1-2; D is uncertain. CDR1 is SQVTM and CDR2 is ANQGSEA in the germline V gene. This CDR3 has 13 amino acids. The V and J ends lost 1 base and 8 bases respectively, with 14 bases between them. Full variable domain (remainder filled in from reference TRBV29-1 and TRBJ1-2): SAVISQKPSRDICQRGTSLTIQCQVDSQVTMMFWYRQQPGQSLTLIATANQGSEATYESGFVIDKFPISRPNLTFSTLTVSNMSPEDSSIYLCSVEVGRAMGYTFGSGTRLTVV.

This chain joins TRBV20-1 and TRBJ2-3, with D perhaps given as TRBD1 or TRBD2 (6 bases each). The germline CDR1 and CDR2 sequences are DFQATT and SNEGSKA (reference sequence). The V end was cut by 7 bases, the J end by 4 bases, with 15 bases between. The CDR3 runs 13 residues. Here the CDR3 reads CSERGRDADTQYF. CDR3 nucleotide sequence: TGCAGTGAACGGGGGCGGGACGCAGATACGCAGTATTTT.